A selection of T cell receptor beta chains follows, all from one sample in a study of T-cell reconstitution after alpha-beta-depleted transplantation in children. TCRdb re-derived calls from the PCR reads in MiXCR, one entry per CDR3 protein. In the table there are 530,000 or so distinct CDR3 sequences, about a quarter of which are singletons. The source material was PBMCs, sampled before TCRalphabeta/CD19-depleted stem cell transplant. The source is a boy in the first two years of life with Wiskott-Aldrich syndrome, due to receive a stem cell transplant. CDR3s include the opening cysteine and the closing phenylalanine or tryptophan. A D gene is named only where the DNA matches it firmly. Size values are once, few and many counts, or a class for expanded clones, and some rows have none.

CDR3 protein	CDR3 DNA	clone size	D gene	CDR3 length	V gene	J gene
CASSFQGASYEQYF	TGTGCCAGCAGTTTCCAGGGGGCTAGCTACGAGCAGTACTTC	many	TRBD1	14	TRBV27	TRBJ2-7
CASSSSGEAYEQYF	TGTGCCAGCTCATCTAGCGGGGAGGCCTACGAGCAGTACTTC	.	TRBD2	14	TRBV18	TRBJ2-7
CASSPWASGQETQYF	TGTGCCAGCAGCCCTTGGGCTAGCGGCCAAGAGACCCAGTACTTC	once	TRBD2	15	TRBV27	TRBJ2-5
CAISPLAGAQGEQYF	TGTGCCATCAGTCCCCTAGCGGGAGCCCAGGGGGAGCAGTACTTC	.	TRBD2	15	TRBV10-3	TRBJ2-7
CASSQDLDNPHNEQFF	TGCGCCAGCAGCCAAGACTTAGATAATCCCCACAATGAGCAGTTCTTC	.	.	16	TRBV4-1	TRBJ2-1
CASSLRGRAGYNEQFF	TGCGCCAGCAGCTTGCGAGGTAGGGCCGGCTACAATGAGCAGTTCTTC	.	.	16	TRBV5-1	TRBJ2-1
CASSLLGTRRDSYNEQFF	TGTGCCAGCAGTTTATTGGGTACTCGCCGAGACTCCTACAATGAGCAGTTCTTC	few	.	18	TRBV12-3/TRBV12-4	TRBJ2-1
CASSLGLAEAEQYF	TGCGCCAGCAGCTTGGGACTAGCAGAGGCCGAGCAGTACTTC	.	TRBD2	14	TRBV5-1	TRBJ2-7
CASSLIGARTDTQYF	TGTGCCAGCAGCTTGATCGGGGCGCGCACAGATACGCAGTATTTT	.	.	15	TRBV5-5	TRBJ2-3
CRNEKLFF	TGCAGAAATGAAAAACTGTTTTTT	.	.	8	TRBV20-1	TRBJ1-4
CASSLGLAGSYNEQFF	TGTGCCAGCAGCTTAGGGCTAGCGGGCTCCTACAATGAGCAGTTCTTC	many	TRBD2	16	TRBV5-1	TRBJ2-1
CASRRGLAETQYF	TGTGCCAGCAGGCGGGGGCTGGCAGAGACCCAGTACTTC	once	.	13	TRBV27	TRBJ2-5
CASSLTSGRAWELFF	TGTGCCAGCAGTTTAACTAGCGGGAGGGCCTGGGAGCTGTTTTTT	.	TRBD2	15	TRBV28	TRBJ2-2
CASSLSGSTVYNEQFF	TGCGCCAGCAGCTTGAGCGGGAGTACGGTCTACAATGAGCAGTTCTTC	few	TRBD2	16	TRBV5-1	TRBJ2-1
CSVHGGNYGYTF	TGCAGCGTTCACGGGGGGAATTATGGCTACACCTTC	.	.	12	TRBV29-1	TRBJ1-2
CASRDPFTYEQYF	TGCGCCAGCCGGGACCCCTTTACCTACGAGCAGTACTTC	.	.	13	TRBV5-1	TRBJ2-7
CASSSGGTSAPDTQYF	TGTGCCAGCAGTTCGGGCGGGACTAGCGCTCCAGATACGCAGTATTTT	few	TRBD2	16	TRBV27	TRBJ2-3
CASSFGLDTDTQYF	TGCGCCAGCAGCTTCGGACTAGACACAGATACGCAGTATTTT	few	TRBD2	14	TRBV5-1	TRBJ2-3
CASGRLAVNTGELFF	TGTGCCAGCGGTAGACTAGCGGTTAACACCGGGGAGCTGTTTTTT	.	TRBD2	15	TRBV27	TRBJ2-2
CASSEGSGEQFF	TGTGCCAGCAGTGAGGGATCTGGGGAGCAGTTCTTC	.	.	12	TRBV25-1	TRBJ2-1
CSVEASARTYGYTF	TGCAGCGTTGAAGCCTCGGCCAGAACCTATGGCTACACCTTC	.	.	14	TRBV29-1	TRBJ1-2
CASSLRYEQFF	TGCGCCAGCAGCTTGAGGTATGAGCAGTTCTTC	few	.	11	TRBV5-1	TRBJ2-1
CASSLSQLSQPQHF	TGTGCCAGCAGCTTATCACAACTATCTCAGCCCCAGCATTTT	few	.	14	TRBV7-6	TRBJ1-5
CASSLAGLVSYEQYF	TGCGCCAGCAGCTTGGCGGGACTGGTCTCCTACGAGCAGTACTTC	.	.	15	TRBV5-1	TRBJ2-7
CASSLVGSSWETEAFF	TGCGCCAGCAGCTTGGTAGGATCCTCTTGGGAAACTGAAGCTTTCTTT	few	.	16	TRBV5-1	TRBJ1-1
CASSLGALAGNNEQFF	TGCGCCAGCAGCTTGGGGGCACTAGCGGGAAATAATGAGCAGTTCTTC	few	TRBD2	16	TRBV5-1	TRBJ2-1
CSARVQGTQPQHF	TGCAGTGCTAGAGTCCAGGGCACGCAGCCCCAGCATTTT	.	.	13	TRBV20-1	TRBJ1-5
CASRSMYEAFF	TGTGCCAGCAGATCGATGTATGAAGCTTTCTTT	few	.	11	TRBV7-9	TRBJ1-1
CSAPTGLAKNIQYF	TGCAGTGCCCCCACCGGGCTAGCCAAAAACATTCAGTACTTC	.	.	14	TRBV20-1	TRBJ2-4
CASSLMGFPAGGSVEQYF	TGCGCCAGCAGCTTGATGGGTTTTCCGGCGGGAGGATCGGTCGAGCAGTACTTC	.	TRBD2	18	TRBV5-1	TRBJ2-7
CASSWFQGSEQFF	TGCGCCAGCAGCTGGTTTCAGGGAAGTGAGCAGTTCTTC	.	.	13	TRBV5-1	TRBJ2-1
CASSFRQPGGIIFQETQYF	TGTGCCAGCAGCTTTAGACAGCCAGGGGGGATAATTTTCCAAGAGACCCAGTACTTC	.	.	19	TRBV13	TRBJ2-5